A selection of T cell receptor beta chains follows, all from one sample in a study of beta chain features in type 1 diabetes. Assay: immunoSEQ multiplex PCR; the TCRdb copy retains only in-frame clones and omits some. The sample lists 400,000 to 450,000 clones; approximately 13% were seen once. The sequencing input was naive CD4+ T cells from blood. These receptors originate from a man aged 25 to 45 in good health. The CDR3 runs from the conserved cysteine through the conserved F or W. A D gene is named only where the DNA matches it firmly. Rows give clone size only sometimes, using once, few, many, or a class for an expanded clone.

TRBJ1-6 | 16 | TRBD1 | TRBV9 | - | TGTGCCAGCAGCCCTCGGACAGGGAGAATGGATTCACCCCTCCACTTT | CASSPRTGRMDSPLHF
TRBJ2-1 | 16 | TRBD2 | TRBV7-2 | - | TGTGCCAGCAGCATGTCTAGCGGGAGGGTGATCAATGAGCAGTTCTTC | CASSMSSGRVINEQFF
TRBJ2-7 | 13 | - | TRBV25-1 | - | TGTGCCAGCAGGGCTAGATCTCTCGACGAGCAGTACTTC | CASRARSLDEQYF
TRBJ2-5 | 13 | - | TRBV2 | few | TGTGCCAGCAGTGTCCGGGCCGGAGAGACCCAGTACTTC | CASSVRAGETQYF
TRBJ2-3 | 15 | - | TRBV5-1 | - | TGCGCCAGCAGCTTTTGGGGGGCAAGCACAGATACGCAGTATTTT | CASSFWGASTDTQYF
TRBJ2-1 | 12 | - | TRBV4-1 | - | TGCGCCAGCAGCCATGGAATGGGTGAGCAGTTCTTC | CASSHGMGEQFF
TRBJ1-1 | 14 | - | TRBV18 | - | TGTGCCAGCTCACCACGGTTTAGGAACACTGAAGCTTTCTTT | CASSPRFRNTEAFF
TRBJ1-2 | 15 | - | TRBV5-1 | - | TGCGCCAGCAGCGCGGAGACGGGGGTTAACTATGGCTACACCTTC | CASSAETGVNYGYTF
TRBJ1-2 | 14 | TRBD1 | TRBV29-1 | few | TGCAGCGTTACCGGGACAGGGTTCACCTATGGCTACACCTTC | CSVTGTGFTYGYTF
TRBJ2-2 | 13 | - | TRBV10-3 | few | TGTGCCATCAGCTATCAGCCAACCGGGGAGCTGTTTTTT | CAISYQPTGELFF
TRBJ2-7 | 14 | - | TRBV5-6 | few | TGTGCCAGCAGCTTGGCGGCCAGGGCGGGCGAGCAGTACTTC | CASSLAARAGEQYF
TRBJ2-2 | 15 | - | TRBV9 | - | TGTGCCAGCAGCCCCCGGGACACCGCGGGCGGGGAGCTGTTTTTT | CASSPRDTAGGELFF
TRBJ1-2 | 14 | - | TRBV4-1 | few | TGCGCCAGCAGCCAATTTTTAGCTAACTATGGCTACACCTTC | CASSQFLANYGYTF
TRBJ2-1 | 14 | TRBD2 | TRBV10-3 | - | TGTGCCATTGGGACTAGCGGGAGGGATGATGAGCAGTTCTTC | CAIGTSGRDDEQFF
TRBJ1-5 | 14 | - | TRBV30 | few | TGTGCCTGGAGTGTACGGGCAGATATTCAGCCCCAGCATTTT | CAWSVRADIQPQHF
TRBJ2-2 | 13 | - | TRBV29-1 | - | TGCAGCGCGCAGACAGGAAACACCGGGGAGCTGTTTTTT | CSAQTGNTGELFF